This passage covers 7 T cell receptor beta chains from one sample sequenced in a study of early T cells in non-severe SARS-CoV-2 infection listed by TCRdb under 2021. Libraries were prepared through 5' RACE. This sample was sequenced with a NextSeq 500. TCRdb took the public reads, trimmed them with fastp at Q25, ran MiXCR for clone calling and kept in-frame beta chains. When rows share a CDR3 protein, they turn into one entry using the most common DNA and genes. This sample holds 45,000 to 55,000 distinct CDR3 sequences; roughly 6.8% were observed only once. The ten largest account for about 3.9% of the sample. The sample comprised whole blood. The receptors originated from an adult who was a healthcare worker with PCR-confirmed SARS-CoV-2 infection or an uninfected control (not recorded which).

This clonotype was seen only a few times. The chain joins TRBV13 to TRBJ2-2, with 9 bases lining up with TRBD1. The V and J ends lost 2 bases and 6 bases, in that order; junction bases with no gene match: 10. The V gene's germline CDR1 is PRHDT and CDR2 FYEKMQ (reference sequence). This CDR3 spans 17 amino acids. CDR3 in DNA: TGTGCCAGCAGCTTAAGGTTTTACAGGGGGCGCCCCGGGGAGCTGTTTTTT. Translation gives CASSLRFYRGRPGELFF.

This clonotype came up a few times. The CDR3 loop reads CASSPGPTLSVLHF. The CDR3 DNA follows: TGTGCCAGCAGCCCCGGGCCCACTCTCTCGGTTTTGCACTTT. This sequence joins TRBV9 and TRBJ1-6; D is unclear. Trimming took off 4 bases at V and 19 bases at J, with 24 bases between the two ends. CDR1 is SGDLS, CDR2 YYNGEE, per germline. The CDR3 consists of 14 residues.

CDR3 sequence reads: CASSLSGGELFF. The CDR3, as DNA: TGTGCCAGCAGTCTTAGCGGCGGGGAGCTGTTTTTT. This rearrangement joins TRBV6-6 to TRBJ2-2; a weak D match, TRBD2 (6 bases). Germline V CDR1 and CDR2: MNHNY, SVGAGI (reference sequence). V was cut by 5 bases and J by 7 bases, with 8 bases left in between. This CDR3 region has 12 residues.

This clonotype was found many times. The V gene is TRBV18, the J gene TRBJ1-1, with D tentatively TRBD1 (5 bases). V lost 6 bases to trimming and J lost 5 bases, with 13 bases between them. Germline V CDR1 and CDR2: KGHSH, LQKENI. The CDR3 consists of 13 residues. The CDR3 nucleotides are TGTGCCAGCTCTGAACGTGAGGGGACTGAAGCTTTCTTT. Amino acids: CASSEREGTEAFF. The whole variable domain, remainder taken from reference TRBV18 and TRBJ1-1, is NAGVMQNPRHLVRRRGQEARLRCSPMKGHSHVYWYRQLPEEGLKFMVYLQKENIIDESGMPKERFSAEFPKEGPSILRIQQVVRGDSAAYFCASSEREGTEAFFGQGTRLTVV.

This clonotype appeared a few times. The chain employs TRBV5-4 and TRBJ2-7; D ambiguous. V lost 0 bases, J lost 1 base, and 5 bases lay in between. This CDR3 spans 13 amino acids. Germline CDR1 and CDR2: SGHNT and YYREEE (reference sequence). DNA for the CDR3: TGTGCCAGCAGCTTGGCCGCGTCCTACGAGCAGTACTTC. This encodes CASSLAASYEQYF.

This clonotype was seen ten or more times. The chain has TRBV20-1 and TRBJ1-5, with D maybe TRBD1 (5 bases). CDR3 length: 12 residues. CDR1 DFQATT and CDR2 SNEGSKA come from the germline V gene (reference sequence). The V end was cut by 6 bases, the J end by 2 bases, with 8 bases between. CDR3 in amino acids: CSAGGGNQPQHF. CDR3 sequence (DNA): TGCAGTGCGGGGGGGGGCAATCAGCCCCAGCATTTT.

This clonotype was counted only a few times. The chain links TRBV4-2 to TRBJ2-7; D is ambiguous. Germline CDR1 reads LGHNA; CDR2 reads YNFKEQ. V dropped 0 bases and J dropped 0 bases, with 9 bases sitting between them. The CDR3 loop spans 15 amino acids. CDR3 DNA: TGTGCCAGCAGCCAAGAGGCCGCGCCCTCCTACGAGCAGTACTTC. Encoded protein: CASSQEAAPSYEQYF.